Below, one T cell receptor (beta chain) is given with its context. Its antigen is currently unknown. Presence of unique molecular identifiers characterized the TCR beta cDNA libraries. A single record per CDR3 protein comes from TCRdb applying MiXCR to the PCR reads. Here the sample spans under 900,000 distinct CDR3 sequences, under 70% being singletons. The sample belongs to a study of post-analysis software for immune sequencing data. Whole-study results and caveats: TRBV5-6, TRBV5-1 and TRBV20-1 were among a few TRBV segments more frequent in patients than controls.

Germline CDR1 SGHDN, CDR2 FVKESK. With 4 bases clipped from V and 5 bases from J, the junction kept 8 bases outside the gene matches. The CDR3 sequence is 16 residues long. The sequence came from a girl aged 10-17 years with multiple sclerosis. V and J are TRBV14 and TRBJ2-5; 12 bases align to TRBD1. Material: blood. The CDR3 region has the DNA TGTGCCAGCAGCCCTCCCAGGGGGACAGGGGGCGAGACCCAGTACTTC. Encoded protein: CASSPPRGTGGETQYF. Full variable domain (outside the CDR3, taken from reference TRBV14 and TRBJ2-5): EAGVTQFPSHSVIEKGQTVTLRCDPISGHDNLYWYRRVMGKEIKFLLHFVKESKQDESGMPNNRFLAERTGGTYSTLKVQPAELEDSGVYFCASSPPRGTGGETQYFGPGTRLLVL.